A selection of T cell receptor beta chains follows, all from one sample in a study of cytomegalovirus exposure and HLA in healthy donors. Libraries were prepared by immunoSEQ multiplex PCR; TCRdb keeps only in-frame clonotypes and omits some of them. The sample consists of about 57,000 clones, approximately 95% of them appearing once. The specimen was PBMCs. The receptors originated from a woman younger than 35 in good health and CMV-seronegative. CDR3s include the opening cysteine and the closing phenylalanine or tryptophan. D genes are given only for firm matches. Clone size appears in some rows only: once, few, many, or a class for an expanded clone.

.,TRBV21-1,.,TRBJ1-6,TGTGCCAGCAGCAAAGTGGAGGACAGGCACCTCTCACCCCTCCACTTT,CASSKVEDRHLSPLHF
.,TRBV6-6,.,TRBJ2-2,TGTGCCAGCAGTTACACAGAAACCGGGGAGCTGTTTTTT,CASSYTETGELFF
.,TRBV4-3,.,TRBJ2-6,TGCGCCAGCAGCCAAGGGGCAGGAACCGTCTCTGGGGCCAACGTCCTGACTTTC,CASSQGAGTVSGANVLTF
.,TRBV7-6,.,TRBJ1-1,TGTGCCAGCAGCCAATCGGGGGGGAACACTGAAGCTTTCTTT,CASSQSGGNTEAFF
.,TRBV6-1,.,TRBJ1-6,TGTGCCAGCAGAGAAGAGAGCTCCTATAATTCACCCCTCCACTTT,CASREESSYNSPLHF
TRBD1,TRBV7-9,.,TRBJ1-2,TGTGCCAGCAGCCAGGGGACAGGCTTTTCTAACTATGGCTACACCTTC,CASSQGTGFSNYGYTF
.,TRBV6-5,few,TRBJ1-4,TGTGCCAGCAGTCCCGACGGACTAATGAGGAAACTGTTTTTT,CASSPDGLMRKLFF
TRBD1,TRBV7-2,.,TRBJ1-1,TGTGCCAGCAGCCTGGAGGGGCGACAGGGCACTGAAGCTTTCTTT,CASSLEGRQGTEAFF
.,TRBV11-2,.,TRBJ1-1,TGTGCCAGCAGCTTAGTGGGAGGGGTAAACACTGAAGCTTTCTTT,CASSLVGGVNTEAFF
.,TRBV4-2,.,TRBJ2-7,TGTGCCAGCAGCCAAGAGGGACAATCCCAGTACTTC,CASSQEGQSQYF